This T cell receptor (beta chain) was obtained from a study of blood T cell repertoires in COVID-19. Turning to this clone: In the same sample, other DNA sequences code for this CDR3.

Germline V lookup: CDR1 SGHRS, CDR2 YFSETQ. Trimming pared 0 bases from V and 1 base from J, leaving 7 bases between. This CDR3 contains 14 residues. Clones were read by immunoSEQ multiplex PCR, and TCRdb kept only the in-frame ones, dropping some. Counted here are a few hundred thousand clones, 70% to 90% occurring once; the ten biggest clones make up around 1.8%. The sample consisted of peripheral blood. This rearrangement joins TRBV5-1 to TRBJ1-1; D might be TRBD1 (5 bases). This TCR was recovered from a man aged 30 to 39 with active or convalescent COVID-19. The CDR3 sequence: CASSLGQSNTEAFF. CDR3 nucleotides: TGCGCCAGCAGCTTGGGACAGTCGAACACTGAAGCTTTCTTT.